This T cell receptor (beta chain) was captured by sequencing in a study of CD8+ T cells in alopecia areata. Overall study: Each day, treated patients took oral tofacitinib twice, at 5 to 10 mg per dose.

There are 15 residues in the CDR3. J was trimmed by 4 bases and V by 5 bases; bases with no gene match: 10. Looked up from germline, CDR1 is LNHDA and CDR2 is SQIVND (reference sequence). This clone was observed a few times. What it binds is unknown. This specimen includes other DNA sequences encoding the same CDR3. Treatment denoted: oral pan-JAK inhibitor, 5-10 mg twice daily. Study-level results: Higher clonality was seen in lesional scalp than in normal scalp, especially in alopecia totalis/universalis.

TCR sequencing used cDNA made by reverse transcription of extracted RNA. This table comes from immunoSEQ multiplex PCR, and its TCRdb copy is limited to in-frame clones, with some not included. The sample contains 87,000 or so clones, just over 70% of which appear only once. The chain joins TRBV19 to TRBJ2-7, with 8 bases matching TRBD1. The clonotype was recovered from a human donor with alopecia areata. Sequencing used CD8+ T cells sorted from blood, obtained around week 44, from a patient treated with tofacitinib. The CDR3: CASSFGQGASYEQYF. CDR3 DNA: TGTGCCAGTAGTTTCGGACAGGGTGCCTCATACGAGCAGTACTTC.